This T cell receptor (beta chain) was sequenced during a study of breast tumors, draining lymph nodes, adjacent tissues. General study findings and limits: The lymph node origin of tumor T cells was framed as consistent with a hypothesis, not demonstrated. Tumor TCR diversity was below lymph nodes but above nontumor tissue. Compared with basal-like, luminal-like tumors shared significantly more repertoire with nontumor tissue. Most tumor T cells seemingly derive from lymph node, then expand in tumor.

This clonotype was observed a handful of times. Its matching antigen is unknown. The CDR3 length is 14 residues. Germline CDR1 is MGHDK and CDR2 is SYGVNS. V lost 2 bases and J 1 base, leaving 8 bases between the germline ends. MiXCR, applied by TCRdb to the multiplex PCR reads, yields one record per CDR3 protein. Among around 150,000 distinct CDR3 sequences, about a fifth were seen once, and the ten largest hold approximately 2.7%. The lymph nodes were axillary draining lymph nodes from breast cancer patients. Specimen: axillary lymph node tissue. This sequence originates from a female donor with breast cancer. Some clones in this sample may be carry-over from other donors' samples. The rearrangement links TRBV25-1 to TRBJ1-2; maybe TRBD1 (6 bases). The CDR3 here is CASSEPGDNYGYTF. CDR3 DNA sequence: TGTGCCAGCAGTGAACCAGGGGATAACTATGGCTACACCTTC.